Listed here are 20 T cell receptor beta chains from one sample, sequenced in a study of blood T cell repertoires in COVID-19. Libraries were prepared by immunoSEQ multiplex PCR; TCRdb keeps only in-frame clonotypes and omits some of them. The sample yields approximately 82,000 clones, approximately 90% seen once. The material sequenced was PBMCs or T cells enriched from blood (not recorded which). These receptors came from a woman in her forties or fifties with acute COVID-19.

The gene calls are TRBV6-2 or TRBV6-3 and TRBJ1-1, with 8 bases fitting TRBD1. This CDR3 has 15 residues. Germline V gives CDR1 MNHEY, CDR2 SVGEGT. Trimming cost V 2 bases and J 4 bases; bases outside gene matches: 6. The CDR3 sequence: CASSYLRGHGTEAFF. CDR3 nucleotide sequence: TGTGCCAGCAGTTACCTCAGGGGGCACGGCACTGAAGCTTTCTTT.

V and J are TRBV5-1 and TRBJ2-3; a possible D gene is TRBD2 (5 bases). CDR3 length equals 14 residues. Trimming pared 4 bases from V and 1 base from J, leaving 10 bases between. Germline V gene lookup returns CDR1 SGHRS and CDR2 YFSETQ. CDR3 protein: CASSPLEGTDTQYF. CDR3 in DNA: TGCGCCAGCAGCCCCTTGGAGGGCACAGATACGCAGTATTTT.

CDR3 DNA sequence: TGTGCCAGCCGAGGGGGAAGCACAGATACGCAGTATTTT. The encoded protein is CASRGGSTDTQYF. The chain combines TRBV12-3 or TRBV12-4 with TRBJ2-3; weak D call: TRBD1 (6 bases). V lost 8 bases and J lost 0, with 9 bases in between. The CDR3 length is 13 residues.

The chain recombines TRBV9 with TRBJ2-3, with 7 positions matching TRBD2. The germline CDR1 and CDR2 sequences are SGDLS and YYNGEE. The CDR3 spans 18 residues. J lost 1 base, V lost 0 bases, and 11 bases had no gene match. The CDR3 loop is CASSVDSGRGGGTDTQYF. As DNA, the CDR3 is TGTGCCAGCAGCGTAGATAGCGGGCGAGGTGGGGGCACAGATACGCAGTATTTT.

This chain uses TRBV2 with TRBJ1-6, with TRBD1 matching over 7 bases. The V gene end was trimmed by 8 bases and the J gene end by 7 bases; junction bases not matched to a gene: 8. Germline lookup yields CDR1 SNHLY and CDR2 FYNNEI. CDR3 length: 14 amino acids. CDR3: CASQGAGGNSPLHF. The DNA of the CDR3 is TGTGCCAGCCAAGGGGCAGGGGGGAATTCACCCCTCCACTTT.

V usage is TRBV30 and J usage is TRBJ1-1, with D tentatively TRBD1 (6 bases). The V gene's germline CDR1 is GTSNPN and CDR2 SVGIG (reference sequence). This CDR3 contains 14 residues. Trimming pared 3 bases from V and 3 bases from J, leaving 14 bases between. The chain's CDR3 is CAWSKQGTDTEAFF. The CDR3 nucleotides are TGTGCCTGGAGCAAACAGGGCACGGACACTGAAGCTTTCTTT.

The chain couples TRBV29-1 to TRBJ1-1; perhaps TRBD1 as D (5 bases). The CDR3 runs 16 residues. Germline V gene lookup returns CDR1 SQVTM and CDR2 ANQGSEA. Trimming stripped 0 bases from V and 2 bases from J, with 16 bases between. The CDR3 sequence: CSVEDPFDSRNTEAFF. CDR3 bases: TGCAGCGTTGAAGATCCGTTCGACAGCAGAAACACTGAAGCTTTCTTT. The complete variable domain, with remaining parts taken from reference TRBV29-1 and TRBJ1-1, reads SAVISQKPSRDICQRGTSLTIQCQVDSQVTMMFWYRQQPGQSLTLIATANQGSEATYESGFVIDKFPISRPNLTFSTLTVSNMSPEDSSIYLCSVEDPFDSRNTEAFFGQGTRLTVV.

This clone appeared once. The chain joins TRBV19 to TRBJ1-3; TRBD1 agrees at 7 bases. The CDR3 length is 15 residues. The V and J ends lost 9 bases and 1 base, in that order; junction bases with no gene match: 9. Germline CDR1 LNHDA, CDR2 SQIVND (reference sequence). The CDR3 spells CASKDRRSSGNTIYF. CDR3 bases: TGTGCCAGCAAGGACAGGAGGAGTTCTGGAAACACCATATATTTT.

The V gene is TRBV19, the J gene TRBJ1-5, with no clear D. The V gene lost 9 bases and the J gene lost 0 bases, with 12 bases spanning the gap. The CDR3 is made up of 14 amino acids. Germline V gene sequence: CDR1 LNHDA, CDR2 SQIVND (reference sequence). DNA for the CDR3: TGTGCCAGCAGGCCCCTGAATAGCAATCAGCCCCAGCATTTT. As protein: CASRPLNSNQPQHF.

This chain uses TRBV6-5 with TRBJ2-1, with unresolved D. The CDR3 contains 14 residues. Germline CDR1 is MNHEY and CDR2 is SVGAGI. V was shortened by 0 bases and J by 6 bases, with 9 bases between the two germline ends. In DNA, the CDR3 is TGTGCCAGCAGTTACTCGAGAACTCCCAATGAGCAGTTCTTC. It encodes CASSYSRTPNEQFF.

V is TRBV30 and J is TRBJ2-7; 7 nucleotides match TRBD2. Germline CDR1 GTSNPN, CDR2 SVGIG (reference sequence). Trimming at V came to 8 bases and at J to 5 bases, leaving 12 bases not matched to a gene. The CDR3 is 13 residues long. CDR3 amino acids: CAIWTRGINEQYF. In nucleotides, the CDR3 is TGTGCCATTTGGACGCGGGGGATTAACGAGCAGTACTTC.

The gene calls are TRBV29-1 and TRBJ2-5; D gene uncertain. This CDR3 has 11 amino acids. Trimming removed 3 bases from V and 4 bases from J, with 6 bases in between. Germline loops: CDR1 SQVTM, CDR2 ANQGSEA. The CDR3: CSVDSGETQYF. The CDR3 DNA is TGCAGCGTTGACAGTGGAGAGACCCAGTACTTC.

The chain couples TRBV6-5 to TRBJ1-4, with D perhaps TRBD1 (5 bases). Deletions cut 4 bases from V and 3 bases from J, with 9 bases between. This CDR3 has 14 amino acids. Germline V gives CDR1 MNHEY, CDR2 SVGAGI. In DNA, the CDR3 is TGTGCCAGCAGTTTGGGGGGGGCTAATGAAAAACTGTTTTTT. This gives the protein CASSLGGANEKLFF.

This clone was observed a handful of times. This chain links TRBV11-2 with TRBJ2-7; D possibly corresponds to TRBD1 (6 bases). In germline, CDR1 is SGHAT, CDR2 FQNNGV. V lost 3 bases to trimming and J lost 1 base, with 7 bases between them. This CDR3 spans 13 amino acids. The CDR3 DNA follows: TGTGCCAGCAGCTTGGACAGTTCCTACGAGCAGTACTTC. This encodes CASSLDSSYEQYF.

The chain is built from TRBV27 and TRBJ2-5, with D maybe TRBD2 (6 bases). With 3 bases removed from V and 5 bases from J, the gap between germline ends came to 16 bases. The CDR3 has 15 residues. Germline CDR1 and CDR2: MNHEY and SMNVEV (reference sequence). The chain's CDR3 is CASSFRSSREETQYF. The DNA of the CDR3 is TGTGCCAGCAGTTTCCGTTCGTCCCGGGAGGAGACCCAGTACTTC.

The chain uses TRBV27 and TRBJ1-5; TRBD1 is a possible D gene (5 bases). CDR3 size: 13 residues. Germline loops: CDR1 MNHEY, CDR2 SMNVEV (reference sequence). Trimming took 3 bases from V and 7 from J, leaving 10 bases between them. Here the CDR3 reads CASSFQGPQPQHF. CDR3 nucleotide sequence: TGTGCCAGCAGTTTTCAGGGCCCCCAGCCCCAGCATTTT.

The J gene is TRBJ2-2, the V gene TRBV10-2; 7 bases line up with TRBD2. CDR3 length equals 14 residues. The ends lost 5 bases at V and 3 bases at J; junction bases unmatched: 3. Germline CDR1 WSHSY, CDR2 SAAADI. In DNA form, the CDR3 reads TGCGCCAGCAGTACTAGCGCCGACACCGGGGAGCTGTTTTTT. It translates to CASSTSADTGELFF.

This clone was detected only a few times. The CDR3 here is CASSLPDRGTEAFF. CDR3 DNA: TGTGCCAGCAGCTTACCCGACAGGGGCACTGAAGCTTTCTTT. The V gene is TRBV5-4, the J gene TRBJ1-1; 8 nucleotides agree with TRBD1. Unmatched junction bases numbered 4, after V lost 2 bases and J lost 4 bases. From germline, CDR1 is SGHNT and CDR2 YYREEE (reference sequence). The CDR3 is 14 residues long.

This rearrangement joins TRBV15 to TRBJ2-7, with D possibly being TRBD2 (6 bases). Per the germline V gene, CDR1 is LNHNV and CDR2 is YYDKDF (reference sequence). This CDR3 has 14 residues. The V end was cut by 1 base, the J end by 4 bases, with 11 bases between. The CDR3 region is CATSRAGTLYEQYF. The CDR3 DNA reads TGTGCCACCAGCAGAGCCGGGACTCTGTACGAGCAGTACTTC.

The chain carries TRBV11-2 and TRBJ1-1; D gene ambiguous. The CDR3 spans 14 residues. CDR1 is SGHAT and CDR2 is FQNNGV in the germline V gene. V gave up 8 bases and J gave up 0 bases, with 13 bases separating them. DNA of the CDR3: TGTGCCAGCGGTAGGAGCCAGATGAACACTGAAGCTTTCTTT. Translation gives CASGRSQMNTEAFF. Together with reference TRBV11-2 and TRBJ1-1, the CDR3 gives the full variable domain: EAGVAQSPRYKIIEKRQSVAFWCNPISGHATLYWYQQILGQGPKLLIQFQNNGVVDDSQLPKDRFSAERLKGVDSTLKIQPAKLEDSAVYLCASGRSQMNTEAFFGQGTRLTVV.